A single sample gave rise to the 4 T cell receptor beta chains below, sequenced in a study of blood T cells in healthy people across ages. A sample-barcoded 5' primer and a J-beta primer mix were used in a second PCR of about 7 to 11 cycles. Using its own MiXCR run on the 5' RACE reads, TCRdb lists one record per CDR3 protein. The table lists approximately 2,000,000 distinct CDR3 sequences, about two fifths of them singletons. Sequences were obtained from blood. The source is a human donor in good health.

CDR3 sequence (DNA): TGTGCCACCCATAGTCCCCCCCAACACTTTGAAGCTTTCTTT. Its translation: CATHSPPQHFEAFF. The chain links TRBV28 to TRBJ1-1; D unresolved. Germline V gives CDR1 MDHEN, CDR2 SYDVKM. This CDR3 has 14 residues. The ends were cut back, 10 bases at V and 7 bases at J, with 22 bases in the middle. Drawing the rest from reference TRBV28 and TRBJ1-1, the complete variable domain is DVKVTQSSRYLVKRTGEKVFLECVQDMDHENMFWYRQDPGLGLRLIYFSYDVKMKEKGDIPEGYSVSREKKERFSLILESASTNQTSMYLCATHSPPQHFEAFFGQGTRLTVV.

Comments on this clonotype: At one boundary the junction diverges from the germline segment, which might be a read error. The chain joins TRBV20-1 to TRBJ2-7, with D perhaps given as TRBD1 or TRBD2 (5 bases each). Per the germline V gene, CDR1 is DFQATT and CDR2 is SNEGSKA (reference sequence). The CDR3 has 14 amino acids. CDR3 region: CSAKSGARTYGQYF. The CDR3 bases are TGCAGTGCCAAATCCGGGGCCAGGACCTACGGGCAGTACTTC.

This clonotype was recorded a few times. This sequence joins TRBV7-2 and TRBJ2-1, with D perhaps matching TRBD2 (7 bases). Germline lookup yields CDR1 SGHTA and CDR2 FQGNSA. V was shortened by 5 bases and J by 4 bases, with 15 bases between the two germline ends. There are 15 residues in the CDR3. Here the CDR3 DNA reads TGTGCCAGCAGCCCCCCGAGGGGGGGGTACAATGAGCAGTTCTTC. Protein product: CASSPPRGGYNEQFF.

The CDR3 protein is CASSETSFGTGETQYF. CDR3 bases: TGTGCCAGCAGCGAAACCTCCTTTGGGACGGGAGAGACCCAGTACTTC. The chain has TRBV5-5 and TRBJ2-5; D is tentatively TRBD1 or TRBD2 (5 bases each). The V end was cut by 4 bases, the J end by 4 bases, with 20 bases between. CDR1 SGHKS and CDR2 YYEKEE come from the germline V gene (reference sequence). The CDR3 runs to 16 residues.